This paragraph reports one T cell receptor (beta chain). Template switching created a universal primer site, and the cDNA included unique molecular identifiers. One entry per CDR3 protein results from TCRdb running MiXCR on the 5' RACE reads. This sample yields a few hundred thousand distinct CDR3 sequences, of which more than 9% are seen a single time; 3% belongs to the top ten. This entry is derived from a study of identical twins. The CDR3 contains 16 residues. V shed 7 bases, J shed 2 bases, and the junction held 2 bases outside the gene matches. Germline V gene lookup returns CDR1 KGHDR and CDR2 SFDVKD. Only healthy Caucasians were included as donors. Another study also made use of these data, one on yellow fever vaccine responses in identical twins.

The rearrangement joins TRBV24-1 to TRBJ2-1; 15 nucleotides line up with TRBD2. The sequence was collected from a woman under 30 in good health. The sequenced material came from PBMCs. The chain's CDR3 is CATRGLAGGPYNEQFF. The CDR3 nucleotides are TGTGCCACCAGAGGACTAGCGGGGGGGCCCTACAATGAGCAGTTCTTC.